A few counts support the clone carrying this TCR beta chain. Its specificity is not known. At one of its ends the junction is not consistent with the germline gene, which may arise from a read error. This record comes from a study of blood T cells in healthy people across ages. Findings and caveats of the study: For the donors, CMV status was unknown and possibly confounded expanded clonotype changes.

CDR3 length equals 15 residues. Germline V CDR1 and CDR2: SGDLS, YYNGEE. The use of a sample-barcoded 5' primer and a J-beta primer mix characterized a second PCR of about 7 to 12 cycles. TCRdb re-called the 5' RACE reads through MiXCR, storing one row per CDR3 protein. The sample contains fewer than 800,000 distinct CDR3 sequences, 25% of which appear only once. These same records also appear under a second study, on T cells of mothers and their children.

This TCR derives from a boy younger than 18 in good health. The genes are TRBV9 and TRBJ2-5; TRBD2 aligns across 7 bases. The DNA matches TRBJ2-1 better at its end, which makes the J call doubtful. The sample comprised blood. As DNA, the CDR3 is TGTGCCGGCAGCGAAGGACTAGATCCCTCCAATGAGCAGTTCTTC. Translating it yields CAGSEGLDPSNEQFF.